A single sample is the source of the 25 T cell receptor beta chains below, sequenced in a study of beta chain features in type 1 diabetes. Notes on the study in general: People with Type 1 diabetes carried modestly yet significantly shorter TCRB CDR3s in all four CD4+ subsets.

Investigators reverse transcribed all isolated RNA, so they sequenced expressed TCRB transcripts. The assay was immunoSEQ multiplex PCR, and TCRdb's table has in-frame clones only and misses some. The repertoire holds over 100,000 clones, with over 15% as singletons. Their antigens remain unidentified. Sequencing was carried out using central memory CD4+ T cells from blood. All receptors come from a man in his thirties or forties with type 1 diabetes.

This rearrangement joins TRBV7-8 to TRBJ1-4; no firm D call. The germline CDR1 and CDR2 sequences are SGHVS and FQNEAQ. V was cut by 1 base and J by 8 bases, with 14 bases left in between. CDR3 length equals 15 residues. The CDR3 DNA is TGTGCCAGCAGCTTAGTCCCAGGTGGATGGGAAAAACTGTTTTTT. Translation: CASSLVPGGWEKLFF.

This clone was observed a few times. This chain joins TRBV28 and TRBJ2-7; tentatively, D is TRBD1 (6 bases). Germline V lookup: CDR1 MDHEN, CDR2 SYDVKM. The CDR3 runs to 13 residues. Trimming removed 8 bases at V and 2 bases at J, with 13 bases between. CDR3 in DNA: TGTGCCAGCGGCCGGGACATTCCCTACGAGCAGTACTTC. Translated: CASGRDIPYEQYF. The complete variable domain, with remaining parts taken from reference TRBV28 and TRBJ2-7, reads DVKVTQSSRYLVKRTGEKVFLECVQDMDHENMFWYRQDPGLGLRLIYFSYDVKMKEKGDIPEGYSVSREKKERFSLILESASTNQTSMYLCASGRDIPYEQYFGPGTRLTVT.

This clone has just a few counts. This CDR3 is also generated by other DNA sequences in the sample. V gene TRBV5-4 combines with J gene TRBJ1-5, with D unresolved. The CDR3 is made up of 13 amino acids. Trimming pared 0 bases from V and 1 base from J, leaving 2 bases between. CDR1 and CDR2 (germline): SGHNT, YYREEE (reference sequence). The CDR3 sequence: CASSLDSNQPQHF. CDR3 nucleotides: TGTGCCAGCAGCTTGGACAGCAATCAGCCCCAGCATTTT.

The chain links TRBV5-1 to TRBJ2-1; TRBD2 might be the D (5 bases). V was clipped by 3 bases and J by 12 bases, with 13 bases between them. The CDR3 has 12 residues. The germline gives CDR1 SGHRS, CDR2 YFSETQ. For the CDR3, the DNA is TGCGCCAGCAGCTCTGCCGGGATAGTGCAGTTCTTC. Its protein product is CASSSAGIVQFF.

The chain joins TRBV6-5 to TRBJ2-7, with 7 bases fitting TRBD1. V lost 5 bases to trimming and J lost 0 bases; unmatched junction nucleotides: 7. The CDR3 is made up of 15 amino acids. Germline assignment: CDR1 MNHEY and CDR2 SVGAGI. Here the CDR3 reads CASSAQGPSSYEQYF. In nucleotides, the CDR3 is TGTGCCAGCAGTGCACAGGGGCCGAGCTCCTACGAGCAGTACTTC.

This chain uses TRBV2 with TRBJ1-4; the D gene is possibly TRBD1 (5 bases). Germline CDR1 is SNHLY and CDR2 is FYNNEI. Trimming took 8 bases from V and 4 from J, leaving 17 bases between them. The CDR3 has 15 amino acids. In DNA form, the CDR3 reads TGTGCCAGCCTATTTTCCGGGACGAATAATGAAAAACTGTTTTTT. Translated: CASLFSGTNNEKLFF.

This clone was seen more than once but under ten times. The chain joins TRBV7-9 to TRBJ1-1; D is unresolved. Germline V gene data show CDR1 as SEHNR and CDR2 as FQNEAQ (reference sequence). CDR3 length equals 14 residues. Trimming took 5 bases from V and 0 from J, leaving 10 bases between them. The CDR3 sequence: CASSLRALNTEAFF. In DNA, the CDR3 is TGTGCCAGCAGCCTCCGGGCCCTGAACACTGAAGCTTTCTTT. Looking up the rest from reference TRBV7-9 and TRBJ1-1 gives the full variable domain: DTGVSQNPRHKITKRGQNVTFRCDPISEHNRLYWYRQTLGQGPEFLTYFQNEAQLEKSRLLSDRFSAERPKGSFSTLEIQRTEQGDSAMYLCASSLRALNTEAFFGQGTRLTVV.

V usage is TRBV18 and J usage is TRBJ2-7, with 8 nucleotides matching TRBD2. CDR1 is KGHSH and CDR2 is LQKENI in the germline V gene. Trimming at V came to 3 bases and at J to 2 bases, leaving 9 bases not matched to a gene. This CDR3 has 16 residues. CDR3 bases: TGTGCCAGCTCACCCCCCGGGCTAGCGGGCCCCTACGAGCAGTACTTC. Protein product: CASSPPGLAGPYEQYF. Together with reference TRBV18 and TRBJ2-7, the CDR3 gives the full variable domain: NAGVMQNPRHLVRRRGQEARLRCSPMKGHSHVYWYRQLPEEGLKFMVYLQKENIIDESGMPKERFSAEFPKEGPSILRIQQVVRGDSAAYFCASSPPGLAGPYEQYFGPGTRLTVT.

The V call is TRBV6-5, the J call TRBJ2-4; D tentatively reads TRBD1 or TRBD2 (5 bases each). Per the germline V gene, CDR1 is MNHEY and CDR2 is SVGAGI. This CDR3 region has 15 residues. The V gene lost 7 bases and the J gene lost 0 bases, with 13 bases spanning the gap. CDR3 nucleotides: TGTGCCAGCAAAGGGGCAGGGACAGCCAAAAACATTCAGTACTTC. This translates into CASKGAGTAKNIQYF.

The J gene is TRBJ2-3, the V gene TRBV9; 7 bases line up with TRBD2. CDR1 is SGDLS, CDR2 YYNGEE, per germline. The CDR3 runs to 14 residues. The junction had 5 bases not matched to a gene; V was cut back by 5 bases and J by 2 bases. CDR3 nucleotide sequence: TGTGCCAGCAGGCCCAGCGGGGACACAGATACGCAGTATTTT. This gives the protein CASRPSGDTDTQYF. The full variable domain, its missing parts supplied by reference TRBV9 and TRBJ2-3, is DSGVTQTPKHLITATGQRVTLRCSPRSGDLSVYWYQQSLDQGLQFLIQYYNGEERAKGNILERFSAQQFPDLHSELNLSSLELGDSALYFCASRPSGDTDTQYFGPGTRLTVL.

This clone occurred a few times. This rearrangement joins TRBV27 to TRBJ2-5; 7 bases fit TRBD1. From germline, CDR1 is MNHEY and CDR2 SMNVEV (reference sequence). Unmatched junction bases numbered 17, after V lost 2 bases and J lost 5 bases. The CDR3 has 18 residues. CDR3 amino acids: CASSLNRLGDSRRETQYF. As DNA, the CDR3 is TGTGCCAGCAGTTTAAACCGGCTAGGGGACAGCCGGAGGGAGACCCAGTACTTC.

This clone was found a few times. This rearrangement joins TRBV30 to TRBJ2-7, with a possible D match to TRBD2 (6 bases). Per the germline V gene, CDR1 is GTSNPN and CDR2 is SVGIG (reference sequence). The CDR3 contains 12 residues. The V and J ends lost 0 bases and 9 bases respectively, with 12 bases between them. CDR3 region: CAWSVERVGQYF. The CDR3 nucleotides are TGTGCCTGGAGTGTTGAGCGGGTAGGGCAGTACTTC. The full variable domain, its missing parts supplied by reference TRBV30 and TRBJ2-7, is SQTIHQWPATLVQPVGSPLSLECTVEGTSNPNLYWYRQAAGRGLQLLFYSVGIGQISSEVPQNLSASRPQDRQFILSSKKLLLSDSGFYLCAWSVERVGQYFGPGTRLTVT.

This chain uses TRBV7-2 with TRBJ2-1; 10 bases fit TRBD1. V lost 5 bases, J lost 4 bases, and 5 bases stayed unmatched. Germline CDR1 and CDR2: SGHTA and FQGNSA. The CDR3 contains 15 residues. CDR3 loop: CASSHRDRGYNEQFF. Here the CDR3 DNA reads TGTGCCAGCAGCCACCGGGACAGGGGATACAATGAGCAGTTCTTC. Combining the CDR3 with reference TRBV7-2 and TRBJ2-1 gives the whole variable domain GAGVSQSPSNKVTEKGKDVELRCDPISGHTALYWYRQSLGQGLEFLIYFQGNSAPDKSGLPSDRFSAERTGGSVSTLTIQRTQQEDSAVYLCASSHRDRGYNEQFFGPGTRLTVL.

This sequence joins TRBV29-1 and TRBJ2-3; no reliable D call. There are 13 residues in the CDR3. Germline CDR1 SQVTM, CDR2 ANQGSEA. Trimming removed 2 bases at V and 5 bases at J, with 11 bases between. Written as DNA, the CDR3 is TGCAGCGTTGAAAATCATATCGAAGATACGCAGTATTTT. This sequence encodes CSVENHIEDTQYF.

The J gene is TRBJ2-7, the V gene TRBV7-8; TRBD2 might be the D (6 bases). This CDR3 is built from 15 residues. Germline CDR1 SGHVS, CDR2 FQNEAQ. Trimming removed 3 bases at V and 1 base at J, with 13 bases between. The CDR3 bases are TGTGCCAGCAGCTTTCAGACGGGGACTTCCTACGAGCAGTACTTC. Translated, it gives CASSFQTGTSYEQYF.

Comment on this clone: Germline and junction disagree at one end, which may indicate a read error. The chain combines TRBV7-7 with TRBJ2-5; D unresolved. The CDR3 has 13 amino acids. Per the germline V gene, CDR1 is SSHAT and CDR2 is FNYEAQ (reference sequence). The CDR3 here is CASSLMPEETQYF. CDR3 in DNA: TGTGCTAGCAGCTTAATGCCAGAGGAGACCCAGTACTTC.

The table lists this clone with a few counts. The rearrangement joins TRBV7-9 to TRBJ1-6; D is ambiguous. In germline, CDR1 is SEHNR, CDR2 FQNEAQ (reference sequence). Deletions cut 2 bases from V and 8 bases from J, with 4 bases between. The CDR3 is 12 amino acids. The CDR3: CASSLTDSPLHF. For the CDR3, the DNA is TGTGCCAGCAGCTTAACGGATTCACCCCTCCACTTT. The full variable domain, in which reference TRBV7-9 and TRBJ1-6 provide the parts outside the CDR3, is DTGVSQNPRHKITKRGQNVTFRCDPISEHNRLYWYRQTLGQGPEFLTYFQNEAQLEKSRLLSDRFSAERPKGSFSTLEIQRTEQGDSAMYLCASSLTDSPLHFGNGTRLTVT.

This chain joins TRBV7-2 and TRBJ2-5; TRBD1 matches 10 bases. Trimming took 5 bases from V and 4 from J; bases not matched to a gene: 7. From germline, CDR1 is SGHTA and CDR2 FQGNSA. This CDR3 has 15 residues. CDR3 coding DNA: TGTGCCAGCAGCCTCCGACAGGGGGCAGGAGAGACCCAGTACTTC. Its protein is CASSLRQGAGETQYF.

The CDR3 loop reads CASSPPGDLEQYF. CDR3 DNA: TGTGCCAGCTCACCACCGGGGGACCTCGAGCAGTACTTC. The J gene is TRBJ2-5, the V gene TRBV18; TRBD1 or TRBD2 may be the D gene (5 bases each). With the DNA end fitting TRBJ2-7 better, the J assignment may be wrong. The CDR3 consists of 13 residues. Germline V gene lookup returns CDR1 KGHSH and CDR2 LQKENI.

This clone was seen a few times. The J gene is TRBJ1-2, the V gene TRBV9; 8 positions agree with TRBD1. Germline-derived CDR1 and CDR2 are SGDLS and YYNGEE. V dropped 4 bases and J dropped 4; count of bases not matched to a gene: 9. The CDR3 runs to 15 residues. CDR3 sequence (DNA): TGTGCCAGCAGCTCCGGACAGGGTAGGGCCTATGGCTACACCTTC. Amino acid sequence: CASSSGQGRAYGYTF.

Written as DNA, the CDR3 is TGTGCCAGCAGTGAACAACAGGGGATCTCTGGAAACACCATATATTTT. Its protein product is CASSEQQGISGNTIYF. The rearrangement links TRBV6-1 to TRBJ1-3; TRBD1 agrees at 7 bases. The junction had 4 bases not matched to a gene; V was cut back by 2 bases and J by 0 bases. The CDR3 sequence is 16 residues long. Germline V gene data show CDR1 as MNHNS and CDR2 as SASEGT.

Only a few counts were recorded for this clone. A read error may explain this, as a much larger clone is one base away. The J gene is TRBJ2-1, the V gene TRBV7-9; no clear D gene. The CDR3 consists of 11 residues. Looked up from germline, CDR1 is SEHNR and CDR2 is FQNEAQ (reference sequence). Trimming left V 2 bases short and J 6 bases short, with 2 bases between. The CDR3 spells CASSLINEQFF. CDR3 nucleotides: TGTGCCAGCAGCTTAATCAATGAGCAGTTCTTC.

The chain joins TRBV7-2 to TRBJ1-1; tentative D call: TRBD1 (6 bases). This CDR3 spans 14 amino acids. CDR1 SGHTA and CDR2 FQGNSA come from the germline V gene. V shed 5 bases and J shed 4 bases, with 14 bases lying between them. The CDR3 DNA reads TGTGCCAGCAGCGTCCAAAGGGGGGCCACTGAAGCTTTCTTT. This codes for CASSVQRGATEAFF. Drawing the rest from reference TRBV7-2 and TRBJ1-1, the complete variable domain is GAGVSQSPSNKVTEKGKDVELRCDPISGHTALYWYRQSLGQGLEFLIYFQGNSAPDKSGLPSDRFSAERTGGSVSTLTIQRTQQEDSAVYLCASSVQRGATEAFFGQGTRLTVV.

There are a few counts of this clone. The V and J genes are TRBV2 and TRBJ2-5; unclear D gene. This CDR3 region has 16 residues. CDR1 SNHLY and CDR2 FYNNEI come from the germline V gene. V lost 5 bases and J 2 bases, leaving 18 bases between the germline ends. As DNA, the CDR3 is TGTGCCAGCAGTCTCCAACCTGGACGCCTGCAAGAGACCCAGTACTTC. This gives the protein CASSLQPGRLQETQYF.

The gene calls are TRBV6-6 and TRBJ2-7, with a weak D call TRBD2 (6 bases). The CDR3 has 14 amino acids. V was clipped by 4 bases and J by 7 bases, with 17 bases between them. The V gene's germline CDR1 is MNHNY and CDR2 SVGAGI (reference sequence). CDR3 protein: CASSLFLGAGEQYF. CDR3 in DNA: TGTGCCAGCAGTTTATTTTTAGGGGCGGGAGAGCAGTACTTC.